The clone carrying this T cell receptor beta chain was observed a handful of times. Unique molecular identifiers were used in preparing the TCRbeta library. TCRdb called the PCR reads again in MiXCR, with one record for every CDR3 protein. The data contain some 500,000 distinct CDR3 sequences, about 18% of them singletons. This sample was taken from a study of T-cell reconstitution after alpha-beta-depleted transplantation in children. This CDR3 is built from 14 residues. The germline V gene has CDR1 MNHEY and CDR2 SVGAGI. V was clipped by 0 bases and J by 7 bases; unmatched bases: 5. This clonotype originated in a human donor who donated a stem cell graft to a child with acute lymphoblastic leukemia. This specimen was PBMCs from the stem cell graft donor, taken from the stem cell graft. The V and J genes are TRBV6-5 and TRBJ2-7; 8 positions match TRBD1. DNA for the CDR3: TGTGCCAGCAGTTACTCGAGGACAGGGAGGGAGCAGTACTTC. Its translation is CASSYSRTGREQYF.